This TCR beta chain was recovered during a study of blood T cell repertoires in COVID-19. Overall study context: Whether acute or convalescent, the COVID-19 samples came from the United States, Italy and Spain. Sample material is recorded as cDNA or gDNA derived from T cells, B-cell-depleted T cells, or PBMCs.

Enrolment of Seattle patients took place during active infection, and they were followed longitudinally. Trimming cost V 0 bases and J 5 bases; bases outside gene matches: 8. Per the germline V gene, CDR1 is KGHDR and CDR2 is SFDVKD. The CDR3 length is 16 residues. In the authors' methods: Reference gene primer amplification gave estimated nucleated cell counts. Produced via immunoSEQ multiplex PCR; TCRdb's table is partial and in-frame only. The V and J calls and clone size were taken over from that table, and D and trimming were inferred from the DNA. The sample consists of more than 250,000 clones, about 91% of them appearing once.

The origin of this receptor is a woman in her thirties with COVID-19, enrolled during active disease. The rearrangement uses TRBV24-1 and TRBJ2-5; 7 bases align to TRBD2. Material for sequencing was peripheral blood. For the CDR3, the DNA is TGTGCCACCAGTGATTTGCCCGAGGCGGGGGAGGAGACCCAGTACTTC. Translation gives CATSDLPEAGEETQYF.